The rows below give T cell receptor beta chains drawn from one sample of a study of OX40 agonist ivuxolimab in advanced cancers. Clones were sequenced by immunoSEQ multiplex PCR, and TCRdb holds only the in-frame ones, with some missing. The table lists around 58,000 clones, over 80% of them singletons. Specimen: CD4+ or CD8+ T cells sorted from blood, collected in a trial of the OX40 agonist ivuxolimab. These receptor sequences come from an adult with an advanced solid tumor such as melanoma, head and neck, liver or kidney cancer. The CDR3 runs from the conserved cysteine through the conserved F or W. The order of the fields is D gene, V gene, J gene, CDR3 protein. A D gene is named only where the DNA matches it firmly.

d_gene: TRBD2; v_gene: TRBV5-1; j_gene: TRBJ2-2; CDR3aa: CASSTGLANTGELFF
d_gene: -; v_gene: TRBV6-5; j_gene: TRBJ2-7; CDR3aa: CASSYSAGHSYEQYF
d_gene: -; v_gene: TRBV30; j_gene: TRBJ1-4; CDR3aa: CAWTDRGPTNEKLFF
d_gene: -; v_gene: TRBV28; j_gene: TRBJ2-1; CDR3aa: CASRSGPQVGNEQFF
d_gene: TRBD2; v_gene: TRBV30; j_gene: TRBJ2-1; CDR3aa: CALGLARLAGEQFF
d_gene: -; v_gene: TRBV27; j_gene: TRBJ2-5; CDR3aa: CASAIGGTQYF
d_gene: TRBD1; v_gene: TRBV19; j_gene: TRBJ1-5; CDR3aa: CASSIARTGGNLQPQHF
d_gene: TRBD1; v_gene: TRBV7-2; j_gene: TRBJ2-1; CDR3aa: CASSLAQKGAYNEQFF
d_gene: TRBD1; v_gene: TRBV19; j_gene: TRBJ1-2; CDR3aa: CASNPGGDRLLRGYTF
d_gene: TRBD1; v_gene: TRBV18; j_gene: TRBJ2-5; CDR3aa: CASSPLGQGLQETQYF
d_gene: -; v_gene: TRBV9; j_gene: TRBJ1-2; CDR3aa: CASSVVEQNYGYTF
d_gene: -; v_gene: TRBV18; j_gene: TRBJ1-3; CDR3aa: CASSPPGSGAGNTIYF
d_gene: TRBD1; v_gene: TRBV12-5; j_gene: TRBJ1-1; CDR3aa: CASGLATGTGGSEAFF
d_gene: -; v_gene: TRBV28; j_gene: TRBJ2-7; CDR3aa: CASSIGREQYF
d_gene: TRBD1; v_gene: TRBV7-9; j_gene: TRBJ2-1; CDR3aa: CASSSRQGVVDEQFF
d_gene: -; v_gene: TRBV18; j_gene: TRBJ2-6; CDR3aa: CASSQGLPSGANVLTF
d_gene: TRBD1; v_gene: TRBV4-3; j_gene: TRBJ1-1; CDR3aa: CASSQDWLGQLPLFF
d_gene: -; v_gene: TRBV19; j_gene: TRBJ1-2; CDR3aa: CASSIGGGNYGYTF
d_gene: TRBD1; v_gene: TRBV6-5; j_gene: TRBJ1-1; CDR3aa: CASRKTGIAEAFF